This T cell receptor beta chain was recovered during a study of OX40 agonist ivuxolimab in advanced cancers. The length of the CDR3 is 13 residues. Germline-derived CDR1 and CDR2 are SGHKS and YYEKEE (reference sequence). Trimming removed 4 bases from V and 4 bases from J, with 9 bases in between. The repertoire was sequenced with immunoSEQ multiplex PCR; TCRdb's copy has only in-frame clones and lacks some. The table includes approximately 47,000 clones, about 83% detected once. This sequence was found in an adult with an advanced solid tumor such as melanoma, head and neck, liver or kidney cancer. The chain uses TRBV5-5 and TRBJ2-1, with D tentatively TRBD2 (6 bases). Specimen: CD4+ or CD8+ T cells sorted from blood, collected in a trial of the OX40 agonist ivuxolimab. The CDR3 DNA is TGTGCCAGCAGCATGACTAGTTACAATGAGCAGTTCTTC. As protein: CASSMTSYNEQFF.